This T cell receptor (beta chain) was identified in a study of cytomegalovirus exposure and HLA in healthy donors. The PCR used 60 Vbeta and 13 Jbeta primers. The protocol was immunoSEQ multiplex PCR, while the TCRdb copy is restricted to in-frame clones and leaves out a portion. The sample contains fewer than 350,000 clones, 70% to 90% of which appear only once. Trimming stripped 2 bases from V and 5 bases from J, with 11 bases between. The CDR3 consists of 14 residues. Germline V gene lookup returns CDR1 SGHKS and CDR2 YYEKEE (reference sequence). Study-wide findings and caveats: In a later analysis, the majority of CMV-associated beta chains seemingly showed HLA restriction. In a later analysis, TCR beta V- and J-gene trimming was associated with a missense DCLRE1C variant.

A word on this clone: Its antigen is as yet unknown.

The specimen sequenced was PBMCs. The chain is built from TRBV5-5 and TRBJ1-5; weak D call: TRBD1 (6 bases). This clonotype originated in a woman aged 18 to 35 in good health and CMV-seronegative. For the CDR3, the DNA is TGTGCCAGCAGCTTCCGGGACACATATCAGCCCCAGCATTTT. As protein: CASSFRDTYQPQHF.